The 17 T cell receptor beta chains below all came from one sample that was sequenced in a study of T cell changes during pregnancy in multiple sclerosis. Repertoires were generated with immunoSEQ multiplex PCR, while TCRdb's copy carries only in-frame clones and drops some. In the table there are roughly 18,000 clones, about four fifths of which are singletons. Sequencing used CD8+ T cells from peripheral blood mononuclear cells, obtained in the second trimester of pregnancy. Receptors were obtained from a female donor in good health, enrolled as a control in a pregnancy study.

The V and J genes are TRBV7-9 and TRBJ1-4; TRBD1 might be the D (6 bases). From germline, CDR1 is SEHNR and CDR2 FQNEAQ (reference sequence). V dropped 5 bases and J dropped 4 bases, with 17 bases sitting between them. The CDR3 is 16 residues long. The CDR3 sequence is CASSRDTGGFNEKLFF. As DNA, the CDR3 is TGTGCCAGCAGCCGGGACACCGGGGGGTTTAATGAAAAACTGTTTTTT.

This clone was counted a single time. The CDR3 sequence: CASSGRTGRLDSNQPQHF. The CDR3 region has the DNA TGCGCCAGCAGTGGGAGGACAGGGCGGCTTGATAGCAATCAGCCCCAGCATTTT. The genes are TRBV10-1 and TRBJ1-5; 8 bases agree with TRBD1. The CDR3 totals 18 residues. The V segment lost 4 bases and the J segment 0 bases; nucleotides outside the gene matches: 11. Germline V lookup: CDR1 WNHNN, CDR2 SYGVQD (reference sequence).

The V call is TRBV19, the J call TRBJ2-7; 9 nucleotides match TRBD1. This CDR3 is 15 amino acids long. Trimming took 5 bases from V and 1 from J; bases not matched to a gene: 6. CDR1 is LNHDA and CDR2 is SQIVND in the germline V gene (reference sequence). CDR3 nucleotide sequence: TGTGCCAGTAGTTCCCCGGGACAGGGATCCTACGAGCAGTACTTC. Its translation: CASSSPGQGSYEQYF.

A remark on this clone: At one end the junction does not follow the germline gene, possibly because of a read error. The chain carries TRBV7-7 and TRBJ1-5; D possibly corresponds to TRBD1 (6 bases). The CDR3 runs to 17 residues. The germline gives CDR1 SSHAT, CDR2 FNYEAQ (reference sequence). The CDR3 DNA sequence: TGTGCTAGCAGCTTAGGGGGGGGAGCTAGGGGCAATCAGCCCCAGCATTTT. Protein: CASSLGGGARGNQPQHF.

In its sample, this clone was seen once. This chain uses TRBV30 with TRBJ2-5; 13 nucleotides match TRBD2. The J call may be faulty, since TRBJ2-7 better matches the DNA end. The length of the CDR3 is 15 residues. Germline assignment: CDR1 GTSNPN and CDR2 SVGIG (reference sequence). CDR3 sequence (DNA): TGTGCCCGAGGACTAGCGGGGGAGCAATCCTACGAGCAGTACTTC. Its translation: CARGLAGEQSYEQYF.

The J gene is TRBJ1-5, the V gene TRBV6-1, with D uncertain. This CDR3 is built from 12 residues. V lost 8 bases and J 3 bases, leaving 8 bases between the germline ends. CDR1 is MNHNS, CDR2 SASEGT, per germline. For the CDR3, the DNA is TGTGCCAGCGGAGGGAACAATCAGCCCCAGCATTTT. Its protein is CASGGNNQPQHF.

The chain uses TRBV5-8 and TRBJ1-5; unclear D gene. The germline V gene encodes CDR1 SGHTS and CDR2 YDEGEE. Trimming left V 2 bases short and J 3 bases short, with 6 bases between. This CDR3 spans 13 amino acids. This chain's CDR3 is CASSFDYNQPQHF. DNA for the CDR3: TGTGCCAGCAGCTTCGACTACAATCAGCCCCAGCATTTT.

The chain carries TRBV11-2 and TRBJ1-1; D is uncertain. Trimming took off 2 bases at V and 5 bases at J, with 9 bases between the two ends. Germline V lookup: CDR1 SGHAT, CDR2 FQNNGV. CDR3 length: 13 amino acids. The CDR3 nucleotides read TGTGCCAGCAGCTTAAATATGGAGACTGAAGCTTTCTTT. Translating gives CASSLNMETEAFF.

This clone was seen more than once but under ten times. The genes are TRBV2 and TRBJ2-7, with TRBD1 identical over 7 bases. Germline V lookup: CDR1 SNHLY, CDR2 FYNNEI. Trimming at V came to 7 bases and at J to 4 bases, leaving 13 bases not matched to a gene. This CDR3 is built from 15 residues. The CDR3 DNA sequence: TGTGCCAGCAATTGGGACAGCGCCGGAAGGTACGAGCAGTACTTC. This sequence encodes CASNWDSAGRYEQYF. The complete variable domain, with remaining parts taken from reference TRBV2 and TRBJ2-7, reads EPEVTQTPSHQVTQMGQEVILRCVPISNHLYFYWYRQILGQKVEFLVSFYNNEISEKSEIFDDQFSVERPDGSNFTLKIRSTKLEDSAMYFCASNWDSAGRYEQYFGPGTRLTVT.

The CDR3 spells CASSDAENTGELFF. DNA for the CDR3: TGTGCCAGCAGTGACGCGGAGAACACCGGGGAGCTGTTTTTT. The chain couples TRBV6-4 to TRBJ2-2; D call uncertain. Germline CDR1 is MRHNA and CDR2 is SNTAGT. The V end lost 2 bases, the J end lost 1 base, and 5 bases lay between the germline ends. This CDR3 spans 14 amino acids.

In DNA, the CDR3 is TGTGCCAGCTCCGAGGGGGGGGGCCGGAATCAGCCCCAGCATTTT. It codes for CASSEGGGRNQPQHF. V and J are TRBV28 and TRBJ1-5; possibly TRBD1 for D (6 bases). V lost 8 bases to trimming and J lost 4 bases, with 18 bases between them. Germline CDR1 is MDHEN and CDR2 is SYDVKM. The CDR3 extends over 15 amino acids.

The genes are TRBV11-2 and TRBJ1-1, with unresolved D. The length of the CDR3 is 15 residues. The V end was cut by 5 bases, the J end by 0 bases, with 13 bases between. CDR1 and CDR2 (germline): SGHAT, FQNNGV. In DNA form, the CDR3 reads TGTGCCAGCAGCCCGACCCTCGGGGTGAACACTGAAGCTTTCTTT. Its translation: CASSPTLGVNTEAFF.

This clone is judged medium-sized (0.01 to 0.1%). V gene TRBV7-9 combines with J gene TRBJ2-7; 7 bases agree with TRBD1. V was clipped by 8 bases and J by 2 bases; unmatched bases: 9. CDR1 and CDR2 from the germline V gene are SEHNR and FQNEAQ (reference sequence). This CDR3 contains 14 residues. The DNA for the CDR3 is TGTGCCAGCTCAGATACAGGGGTACCCTACGAGCAGTACTTC. This gives the protein CASSDTGVPYEQYF. Variable domain in full (rest from reference TRBV7-9 and TRBJ2-7): DTGVSQNPRHKITKRGQNVTFRCDPISEHNRLYWYRQTLGQGPEFLTYFQNEAQLEKSRLLSDRFSAERPKGSFSTLEIQRTEQGDSAMYLCASSDTGVPYEQYFGPGTRLTVT.

The gene calls are TRBV4-1 and TRBJ1-5; TRBD1 is a possible D gene (6 bases). CDR1 and CDR2 from the germline V gene are MGHRA and YSYEKL. The CDR3 loop spans 14 amino acids. The ends were cut back, 4 bases at V and 3 bases at J, with 10 bases in the middle. CDR3 DNA sequence: TGCGCCAGCAGCCTGACAGGATACAATCAGCCCCAGCATTTT. Translating gives CASSLTGYNQPQHF.

The gene calls are TRBV4-2 and TRBJ2-3, with D possibly TRBD2 on 6 matching bases. The V gene's germline CDR1 is LGHNA and CDR2 YNFKEQ. Trimming took 4 bases from V and 0 from J, leaving 11 bases between them. The length of the CDR3 is 15 residues. Written as DNA, the CDR3 is TGTGCCAGCAGCCCGGGACTCCCCAGCACAGATACGCAGTATTTT. Protein: CASSPGLPSTDTQYF.

The chain is built from TRBV13 and TRBJ1-1; 9 bases map to TRBD1. CDR1 and CDR2 (germline): PRHDT, FYEKMQ (reference sequence). The CDR3 consists of 15 residues. The trim removed 3 bases at V and 7 bases at J, leaving 9 bases unmatched. Here the CDR3 DNA reads TGTGCCAGCAGCTTGGGAGGGGACAGGGAAGTTGAAGCTTTCTTT. Its protein is CASSLGGDREVEAFF.

V and J are TRBV4-1 and TRBJ1-2; D call uncertain. The CDR3 sequence is 15 residues long. Germline CDR1 and CDR2: MGHRA and YSYEKL. Trimming stripped 1 base from V and 1 base from J, with 10 bases between. The CDR3 DNA reads as TGCGCCAGCAGCCAAGTGGCCAGAAATAACTATGGCTACACCTTC. Translating gives CASSQVARNNYGYTF.